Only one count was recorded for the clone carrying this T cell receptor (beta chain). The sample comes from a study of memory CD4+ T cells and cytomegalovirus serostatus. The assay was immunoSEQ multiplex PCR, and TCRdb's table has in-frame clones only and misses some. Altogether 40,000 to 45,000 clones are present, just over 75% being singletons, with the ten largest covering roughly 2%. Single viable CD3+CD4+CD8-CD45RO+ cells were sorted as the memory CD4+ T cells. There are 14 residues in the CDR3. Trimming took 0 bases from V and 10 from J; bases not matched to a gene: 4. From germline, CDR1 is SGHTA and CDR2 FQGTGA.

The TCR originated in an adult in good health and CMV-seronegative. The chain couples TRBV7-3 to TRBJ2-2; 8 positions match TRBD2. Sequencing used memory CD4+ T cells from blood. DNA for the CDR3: TGTGCCAGCAGCTTAACGACGGGGGGGCCGGAGCTGTTTTTT. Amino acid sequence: CASSLTTGGPELFF.